The present entry profiles one T cell receptor beta chain with its context. The antigen is unknown. These data come from a study of CD8 T cells in Susac syndrome. Whole-study context: Among the sequenced Susac syndrome patients, over five had active disease while under ten were in remission. The study's findings and limits: The Susac syndrome CD4+ T cell repertoires displayed no clonal expansion.

With random hexamers, 0.5 to 1 ug RNA was reverse transcribed. Across 54 Vbeta and 13 Jbeta, TCR beta CDR3 was amplified with immunoSEQ multiplex PCR. TCRdb redid the calling of the immunoSEQ multiplex PCR reads with MiXCR, one entry per CDR3 protein. The table records approximately 210,000 distinct CDR3 sequences, around 93% of them present only once. With 10 bases clipped from V and 7 bases from J, the junction kept 9 bases outside the gene matches. This CDR3 region has 13 residues. Germline lookup yields CDR1 KGHDR and CDR2 SFDVKD. The chain employs TRBV24-1 and TRBJ2-1; 7 positions match TRBD1. The sequence derives from a human donor with Susac syndrome. The sample taken for sequencing was CD4+ T cells from PBMCs. CDR3 residues: CATQTGKANEQFF. For the CDR3, the DNA is TGTGCCACACAGACAGGGAAGGCGAATGAGCAGTTCTTC.